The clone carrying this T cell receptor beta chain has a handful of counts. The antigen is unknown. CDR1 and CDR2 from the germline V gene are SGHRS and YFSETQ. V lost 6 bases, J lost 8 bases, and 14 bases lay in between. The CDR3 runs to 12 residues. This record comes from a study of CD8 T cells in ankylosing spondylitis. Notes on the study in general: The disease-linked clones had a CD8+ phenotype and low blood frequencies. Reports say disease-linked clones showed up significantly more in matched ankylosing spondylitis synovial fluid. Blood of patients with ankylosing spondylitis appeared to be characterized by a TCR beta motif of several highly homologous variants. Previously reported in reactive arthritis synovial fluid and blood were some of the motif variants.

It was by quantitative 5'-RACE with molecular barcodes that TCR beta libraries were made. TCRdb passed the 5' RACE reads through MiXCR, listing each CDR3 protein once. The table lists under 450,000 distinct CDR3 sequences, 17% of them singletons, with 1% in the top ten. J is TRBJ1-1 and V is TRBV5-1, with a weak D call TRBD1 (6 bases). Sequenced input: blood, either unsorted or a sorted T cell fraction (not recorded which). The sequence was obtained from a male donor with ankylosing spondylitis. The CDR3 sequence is CASNTGWGEAFF. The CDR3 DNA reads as TGCGCCAGCAACACAGGGTGGGGGGAAGCTTTCTTT.